Listed here are 18 T cell receptor beta chains from one sample, sequenced in a study of T cells in Graves' hyperthyroidism and ophthalmopathy. The TCR beta CDR3 regions underwent amplification using RNA transcripts as the source. The primer set for the first-round RT-PCR of the TCR CDR3 was HTBI. Each CDR3 protein gets one entry after TCRdb re-called the multiplex PCR reads with MiXCR. The sample lists around 520,000 distinct CDR3 sequences; 14% were seen once. The sequencing sample was made of blood. The receptors stem from a middle-aged woman with Graves' hyperthyroidism.

The chain joins TRBV10-1 to TRBJ2-7; 7 bases align to TRBD1. The CDR3 length is 14 residues. V was pared by 3 bases and J by 6 bases, with 8 bases of the junction left unmatched. The germline V gene has CDR1 WNHNN and CDR2 SYGVQD (reference sequence). The CDR3 nucleotides read TGCGCCAGCAGTGAAGACACAGGGGTGAGCGAGCAGTACTTC. It translates to CASSEDTGVSEQYF.

Ten or more counts support this clonotype. V is TRBV11-2 and J is TRBJ2-7; weak D call: TRBD1 (5 bases). The CDR3 length is 13 residues. V lost 5 bases and J 7 bases, leaving 15 bases between the germline ends. CDR1 and CDR2 from the germline V gene are SGHAT and FQNNGV. CDR3 DNA: TGTGCCAGCAGCACCTCCACAGGAGATGAGCAGTACTTC. It codes for CASSTSTGDEQYF.

This clonotype was seen at least ten times. This chain connects TRBV7-3 to TRBJ2-3; D not certain. CDR3 length: 15 residues. Trimming left V 4 bases short and J 2 bases short, with 13 bases between. Germline V gene lookup returns CDR1 SGHTA and CDR2 FQGTGA. The CDR3 nucleotides are TGTGCCAGCAGCTCGGGCCTTACTAACACAGATACGCAGTATTTT. Protein product: CASSSGLTNTDTQYF.

This chain uses TRBV5-6 with TRBJ1-5; D gene uncertain. The CDR3 runs 16 residues. Germline V lookup: CDR1 SGHDT, CDR2 YYEEEE. V was shortened by 0 bases and J by 0 bases, with 10 bases between the two germline ends. The CDR3 DNA sequence: TGTGCCAGCAGCTTGGGGGAGGCGAATAGCAATCAGCCCCAGCATTTT. This codes for CASSLGEANSNQPQHF. Full variable domain (missing parts from reference TRBV5-6 and TRBJ1-5): DAGVTQSPTHLIKTRGQQVTLRCSPKSGHDTVSWYQQALGQGPQFIFQYYEEEERQRGNFPDRFSGHQFPNYSSELNVNALLLGDSALYLCASSLGEANSNQPQHFGDGTRLSIL.

This clonotype was observed a few times. The chain has TRBV10-1 and TRBJ2-7, with D possibly being TRBD1 or TRBD2 (5 bases each). Deletions cut 3 bases from V and 6 bases from J, with 18 bases between. This CDR3 has 15 amino acids. Germline CDR1 WNHNN, CDR2 SYGVQD (reference sequence). CDR3 loop: CASSESFGKGTEQYF. The CDR3 DNA is TGCGCCAGCAGTGAATCCTTCGGGAAGGGGACCGAGCAGTACTTC.

This clonotype was recorded many times. The rearrangement uses TRBV29-1 and TRBJ2-7; no clear D. Germline V gene data show CDR1 as SQVTM and CDR2 as ANQGSEA. V was pared by 6 bases and J by 3 bases, with 9 bases between. The CDR3 is made up of 11 amino acids. CDR3 sequence: CSVREDYEQYF. CDR3 DNA sequence: TGCAGCGTCCGAGAAGACTACGAGCAGTACTTC.

Ten or more counts support this clonotype. The rearrangement joins TRBV20-1 to TRBJ1-6; the D gene is possibly TRBD1 (6 bases). The CDR3 totals 14 residues. CDR1 and CDR2 (germline): DFQATT, SNEGSKA (reference sequence). Trimming left V 2 bases short and J 4 bases short, with 9 bases between. CDR3 sequence: CSARPTGYNSPLHF. The CDR3 DNA reads as TGCAGTGCTAGACCTACAGGGTATAATTCACCCCTCCACTTT.

This clonotype has only a few counts. Its ends do not fully match the called genes, so a read error is possible. The chain links TRBV2 to TRBJ2-1; D may be TRBD2 (7 bases). This CDR3 has 14 residues. The germline V gene encodes CDR1 SNHLY and CDR2 FYNNEI. The CDR3 region has the DNA TGTGCCAGCAGTGATCCTCACCAAGGGGGGGGTTGTGTCTTC. Its protein product is CASSDPHQGGGCVF.

Worth noting for this clonotype: A much larger clonotype is one base distant, so this may be a read error. The rearrangement links TRBV2 to TRBJ2-2; D assignment may be TRBD1 or TRBD2 (6 bases each). The CDR3 totals 13 residues. Germline CDR1 reads SNHLY; CDR2 reads FYNNEI. The CDR3 protein is CASIGQITGGLFF. CDR3 bases: TGTGCCAGCATCGGACAGATCACCGGGGGGCTGTTTTTT.

This clonotype has a count of ten or more. The rearrangement uses TRBV27 and TRBJ2-7; 7 nucleotides line up with TRBD2. CDR1 and CDR2 from the germline V gene are MNHEY and SMNVEV (reference sequence). The CDR3 is made up of 14 amino acids. The junction had 6 bases not matched to a gene; V was cut back by 6 bases and J by 1 base. CDR3 sequence (DNA): TGTGCCAGCAGGTCCCTCGGGGGGTCCTACGAGCAGTACTTC. It encodes CASRSLGGSYEQYF.

This clonotype was detected only a few times. The chain uses TRBV20-1 and TRBJ2-1; 8 bases line up with TRBD2. The CDR3 consists of 16 residues. Trimming cost V 3 bases and J 3 bases; bases outside gene matches: 10. Germline V gene lookup returns CDR1 DFQATT and CDR2 SNEGSKA (reference sequence). The CDR3 DNA reads TGCAGTGCTAGGGCGGGAGGAGGGGGTAGCTACAATGAGCAGTTCTTC. It translates to CSARAGGGGSYNEQFF.

This clonotype has ten or more counts. The chain recombines TRBV27 with TRBJ2-2; possible D gene TRBD1, 6 bases. Germline V lookup: CDR1 MNHEY, CDR2 SMNVEV (reference sequence). The CDR3 covers 15 residues. The V end lost 5 bases, the J end lost 5 bases, and 15 bases lay between the germline ends. CDR3 DNA sequence: TGTGCCAGCAGTAACTCCGACAGGAGTACCGGGGAGCTGTTTTTT. Its protein product is CASSNSDRSTGELFF.

This clonotype was observed a handful of times. The J gene is TRBJ2-7, the V gene TRBV25-1; D remains unclear. Trimming removed 7 bases from V and 2 bases from J, with 9 bases in between. CDR3 length: 12 residues. CDR1 MGHDK and CDR2 SYGVNS come from the germline V gene. The CDR3 sequence is CASTDTTYEQYF. For the CDR3, the DNA is TGTGCCAGCACTGATACGACCTACGAGCAGTACTTC.

This clonotype showed up many times. The V call is TRBV20-1, the J call TRBJ2-7, with TRBD1 matching over 7 bases. Trimming took 6 bases from V and 5 from J; bases not matched to a gene: 13. Germline loops: CDR1 DFQATT, CDR2 SNEGSKA (reference sequence). The CDR3 has 14 residues. The CDR3 reads CSAGRMTTGDEQYF. The CDR3 DNA sequence: TGCAGTGCCGGTCGTATGACAACAGGGGACGAGCAGTACTTC.

This CDR3 is CSVEVSGGSFEQYF. The CDR3 coding sequence is TGCAGCGTTGAAGTCTCAGGGGGGTCTTTCGAGCAGTACTTC. The V call is TRBV29-1, the J call TRBJ2-7; D may be TRBD1 (7 bases). The CDR3 is 14 amino acids. Deletions cut 1 base from V and 6 bases from J, with 16 bases between. From germline, CDR1 is SQVTM and CDR2 ANQGSEA.

The chain is built from TRBV19 and TRBJ2-3; the D gene is possibly TRBD1 (6 bases). V lost 7 bases to trimming and J lost 5 bases, with 13 bases between them. Germline values: CDR1 LNHDA, CDR2 SQIVND (reference sequence). This CDR3 contains 13 residues. The CDR3 loop is CASNGRGIDTQYF. The DNA of the CDR3 is TGTGCCAGTAATGGCAGGGGAATAGATACGCAGTATTTT.

In its sample, this clonotype was seen many times. The rearrangement joins TRBV28 to TRBJ2-1; 8 positions match TRBD1. From germline, CDR1 is MDHEN and CDR2 SYDVKM. The CDR3 is made up of 15 amino acids. V lost 4 bases, J lost 8 bases, and 10 bases stayed unmatched. The CDR3 sequence is CASSSPGGAAHEQFF. CDR3 in DNA: TGTGCCAGCAGTTCTCCAGGGGGCGCAGCCCATGAGCAGTTCTTC.

This clonotype was counted ten times or more. The chain combines TRBV2 with TRBJ2-1; 13 bases are a match to TRBD2. Germline V gene sequence: CDR1 SNHLY, CDR2 FYNNEI. The CDR3 totals 15 residues. The junction had 5 bases not matched to a gene; V was cut back by 4 bases and J by 8 bases. The CDR3 loop is CASSARTSGSHEQFF. As DNA, the CDR3 is TGTGCCAGCAGTGCTCGGACTAGCGGGAGCCATGAGCAGTTCTTC.